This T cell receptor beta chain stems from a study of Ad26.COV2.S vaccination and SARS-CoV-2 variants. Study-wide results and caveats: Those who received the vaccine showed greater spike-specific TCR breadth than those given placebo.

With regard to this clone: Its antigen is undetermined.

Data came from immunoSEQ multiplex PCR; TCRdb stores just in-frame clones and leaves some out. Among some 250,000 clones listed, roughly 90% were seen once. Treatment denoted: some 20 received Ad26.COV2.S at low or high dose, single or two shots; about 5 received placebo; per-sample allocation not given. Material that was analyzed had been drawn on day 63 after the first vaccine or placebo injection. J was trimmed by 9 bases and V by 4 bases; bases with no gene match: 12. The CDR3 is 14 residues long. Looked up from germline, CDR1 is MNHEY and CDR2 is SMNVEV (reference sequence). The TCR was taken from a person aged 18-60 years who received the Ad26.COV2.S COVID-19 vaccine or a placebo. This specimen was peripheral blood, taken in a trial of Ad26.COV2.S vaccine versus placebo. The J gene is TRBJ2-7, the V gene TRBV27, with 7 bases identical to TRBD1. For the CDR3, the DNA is TGTGCCAGCAGTTGGGACAGAAATACGTTGGGGCAGTACTTC. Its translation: CASSWDRNTLGQYF.